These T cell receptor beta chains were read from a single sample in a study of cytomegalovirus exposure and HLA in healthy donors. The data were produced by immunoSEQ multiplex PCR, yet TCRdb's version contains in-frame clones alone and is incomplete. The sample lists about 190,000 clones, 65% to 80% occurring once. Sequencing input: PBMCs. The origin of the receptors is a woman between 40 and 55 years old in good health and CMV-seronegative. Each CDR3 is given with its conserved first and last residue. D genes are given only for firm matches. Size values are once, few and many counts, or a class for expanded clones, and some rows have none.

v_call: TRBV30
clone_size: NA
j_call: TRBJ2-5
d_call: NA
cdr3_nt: TGTGCCTGGAGTGGAGGGTTTCTTGAGACCCAGTACTTC
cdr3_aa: CAWSGGFLETQYF

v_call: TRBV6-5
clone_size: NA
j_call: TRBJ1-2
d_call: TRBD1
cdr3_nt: TGTGCCAGCACACGATACAGGGGGGGTCACTATGGCTACACCTTC
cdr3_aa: CASTRYRGGHYGYTF

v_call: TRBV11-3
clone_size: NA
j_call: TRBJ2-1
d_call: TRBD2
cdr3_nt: TGTGCCAGCAGCTTAACCGGCGGGAGTATGAATGAGCAGTTCTTC
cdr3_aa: CASSLTGGSMNEQFF

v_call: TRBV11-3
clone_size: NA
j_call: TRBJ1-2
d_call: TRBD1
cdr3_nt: TGTGCCAGCAGCTTAGGGACAGGGGGCCGATATGGCTACACCTTC
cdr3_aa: CASSLGTGGRYGYTF

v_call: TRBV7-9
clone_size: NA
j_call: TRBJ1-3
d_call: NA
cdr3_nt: TGTGCCAGCAGAAGCCTCTCTGGAAACACCATATATTTT
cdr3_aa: CASRSLSGNTIYF

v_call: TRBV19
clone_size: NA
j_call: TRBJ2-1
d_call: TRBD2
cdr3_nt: TGTGCCAGTAGTACACTAGCGGGAGGCTACAATGAGCAGTTCTTC
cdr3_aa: CASSTLAGGYNEQFF

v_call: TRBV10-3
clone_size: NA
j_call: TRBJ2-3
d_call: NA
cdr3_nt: TGTGCCATCACCGAGCGGGTGGGCACAGATACGCAGTATTTT
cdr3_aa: CAITERVGTDTQYF

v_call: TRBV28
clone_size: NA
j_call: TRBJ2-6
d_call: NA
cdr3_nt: TGTGCCAGCAGTTTCGCTGGGGCCAACGTCCTGACTTTC
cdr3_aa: CASSFAGANVLTF

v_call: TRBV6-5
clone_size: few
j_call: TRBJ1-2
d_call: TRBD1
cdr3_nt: TGTGCCAGCAGTTACTCTGCCAGGGGGCAATATGGCTACACCTTC
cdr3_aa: CASSYSARGQYGYTF

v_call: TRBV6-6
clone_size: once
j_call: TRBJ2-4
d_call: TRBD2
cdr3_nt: TGTGCCAGCAGTTACTTCGTTGGGGGGGGCAAAAACATTCAGTACTTC
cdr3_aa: CASSYFVGGGKNIQYF